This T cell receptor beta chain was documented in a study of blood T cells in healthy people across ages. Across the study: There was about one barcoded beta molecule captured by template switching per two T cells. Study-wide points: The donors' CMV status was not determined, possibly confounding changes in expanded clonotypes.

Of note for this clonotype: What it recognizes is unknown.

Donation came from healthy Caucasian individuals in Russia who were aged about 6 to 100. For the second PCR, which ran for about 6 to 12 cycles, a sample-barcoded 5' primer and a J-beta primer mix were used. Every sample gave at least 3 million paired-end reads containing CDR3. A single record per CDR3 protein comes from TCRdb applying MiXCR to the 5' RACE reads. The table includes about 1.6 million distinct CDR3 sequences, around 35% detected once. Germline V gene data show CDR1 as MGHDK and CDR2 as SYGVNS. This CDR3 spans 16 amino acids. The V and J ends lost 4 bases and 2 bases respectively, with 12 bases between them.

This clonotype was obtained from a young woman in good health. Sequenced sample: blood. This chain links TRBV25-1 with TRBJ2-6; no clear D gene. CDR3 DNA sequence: TGTGCCAGCAGTGGAGCCAGGTATACTGGGGCCAACGTCCTGACTTTC. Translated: CASSGARYTGANVLTF. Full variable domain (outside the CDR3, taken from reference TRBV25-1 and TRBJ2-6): EADIYQTPRYLVIGTGKKITLECSQTMGHDKMYWYQQDPGMELHLIHYSYGVNSTEKGDLSSESTVSRIRTEHFPLTLESARPSHTSQYLCASSGARYTGANVLTFGAGSRLTVL.